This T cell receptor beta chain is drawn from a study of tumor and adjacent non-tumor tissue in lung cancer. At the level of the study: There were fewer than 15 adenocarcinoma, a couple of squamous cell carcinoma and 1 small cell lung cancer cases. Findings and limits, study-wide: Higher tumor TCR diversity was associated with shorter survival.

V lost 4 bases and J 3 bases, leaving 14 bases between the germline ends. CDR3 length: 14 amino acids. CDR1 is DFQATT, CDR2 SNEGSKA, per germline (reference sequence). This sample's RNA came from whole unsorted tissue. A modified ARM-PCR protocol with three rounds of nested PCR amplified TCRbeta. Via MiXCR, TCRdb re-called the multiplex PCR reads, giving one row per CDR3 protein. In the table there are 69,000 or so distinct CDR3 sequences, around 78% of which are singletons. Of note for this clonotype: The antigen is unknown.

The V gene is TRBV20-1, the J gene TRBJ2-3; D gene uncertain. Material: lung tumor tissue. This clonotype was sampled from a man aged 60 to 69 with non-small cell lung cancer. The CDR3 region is CSAMSSFKTDTQYF. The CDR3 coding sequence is TGCAGTGCTATGTCCAGCTTTAAAACAGATACGCAGTATTTT.